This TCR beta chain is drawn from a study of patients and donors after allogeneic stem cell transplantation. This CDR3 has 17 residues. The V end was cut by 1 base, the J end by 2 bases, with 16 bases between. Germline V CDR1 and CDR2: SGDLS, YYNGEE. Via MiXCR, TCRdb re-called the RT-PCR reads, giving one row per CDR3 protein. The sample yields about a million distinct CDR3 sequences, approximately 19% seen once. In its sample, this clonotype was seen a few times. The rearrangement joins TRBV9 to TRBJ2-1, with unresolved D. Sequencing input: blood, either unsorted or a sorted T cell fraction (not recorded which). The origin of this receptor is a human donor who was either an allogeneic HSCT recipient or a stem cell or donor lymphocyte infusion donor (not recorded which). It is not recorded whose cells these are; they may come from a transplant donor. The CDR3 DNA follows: TGTGCCAGCAGCGTAAAACACCTTAGCCGTACCTACAATGAGCAGTTCTTC. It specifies CASSVKHLSRTYNEQFF.